The next 15 T cell receptor beta chains were all read from a single sample in a study of OX40 agonist ivuxolimab in advanced cancers. Profiled with immunoSEQ multiplex PCR; TCRdb holds only in-frame clones, not every one. The table shows about 150,000 clones, with approximately 94% occurring only once. The material was CD4+ or CD8+ T cells sorted from blood, obtained in a trial of the OX40 agonist ivuxolimab. Receptor source: an adult with an advanced solid tumor such as melanoma, head and neck, liver or kidney cancer.

The V and J genes are TRBV19 and TRBJ2-3, with 11 bases identical to TRBD2. V was pared by 5 bases and J by 0 bases, with 10 bases of the junction left unmatched. There are 18 residues in the CDR3. Germline lookup yields CDR1 LNHDA and CDR2 SQIVND (reference sequence). This chain's CDR3 is CASSRMASGGPSTDTQYF. CDR3 nucleotide sequence: TGTGCCAGTAGTCGGATGGCTAGCGGGGGGCCTAGCACAGATACGCAGTATTTT.

This clone is a singleton in its sample. The CDR3 nucleotides are TGTGCCAGCAGTTACTCGTCGAAGGTCTATGGCTACACCTTC. Protein sequence: CASSYSSKVYGYTF. The genes are TRBV6-5 and TRBJ1-2; D is uncertain. With 0 bases removed from V and 4 bases from J, the gap between germline ends came to 9 bases. Germline V gives CDR1 MNHEY, CDR2 SVGAGI. The CDR3 has 14 amino acids.

The gene calls are TRBV19 and TRBJ1-5; D remains ambiguous. CDR1 and CDR2 (germline): LNHDA, SQIVND (reference sequence). V lost 3 bases and J lost 2, with 14 bases in between. The CDR3 totals 16 residues. The CDR3 protein is CASSIVGARGNQPQHF. CDR3 coding DNA: TGTGCCAGTAGTATTGTGGGAGCCCGAGGCAATCAGCCCCAGCATTTT. Drawing the rest from reference TRBV19 and TRBJ1-5, the complete variable domain is DGGITQSPKYLFRKEGQNVTLSCEQNLNHDAMYWYRQDPGQGLRLIYYSQIVNDFQKGDIAEGYSVSREKKESFPLTVTSAQKNPTAFYLCASSIVGARGNQPQHFGDGTRLSIL.

V is TRBV30 and J is TRBJ1-1; a possible D gene is TRBD1 (5 bases). The CDR3 has 15 residues. Per germline, CDR1 GTSNPN and CDR2 SVGIG (reference sequence). Trimming removed 0 bases from V and 5 bases from J, with 16 bases in between. This chain's CDR3 is CAWSVHPPRGTEAFF. The CDR3 DNA sequence: TGTGCCTGGAGTGTACACCCCCCGAGGGGAACTGAAGCTTTCTTT.

V and J are TRBV4-3 and TRBJ1-6, with D hard to call. The V and J ends lost 0 bases and 10 bases respectively, with 4 bases between them. The CDR3 is made up of 12 amino acids. Germline loops: CDR1 LGHNA, CDR2 YSLEER. Written as DNA, the CDR3 is TGCGCCAGCAGCCAAGAGGGGTCACCCCTCCACTTT. This translates into CASSQEGSPLHF.

This chain uses TRBV5-1 with TRBJ2-3, with D perhaps assigned TRBD1 or TRBD2 (5 bases each). The V end lost 4 bases, the J end lost 6 bases, and 21 bases lay between the germline ends. The CDR3 contains 16 residues. Germline V CDR1 and CDR2: SGHRS, YFSETQ. The CDR3 DNA sequence: TGCGCCAGCAGCCCCGGGGCTACCTCACAGATGGATACGCAGTATTTT. It specifies CASSPGATSQMDTQYF. The entire variable domain, with the rest obtained from reference TRBV5-1 and TRBJ2-3, is as follows: KAGVTQTPRYLIKTRGQQVTLSCSPISGHRSVSWYQQTPGQGLQFLFEYFSETQRNKGNFPGRFSGRQFSNSRSEMNVSTLELGDSALYLCASSPGATSQMDTQYFGPGTRLTVL.

The chain has TRBV7-2 and TRBJ1-2; D perhaps matches TRBD1 (6 bases). V was cut by 6 bases and J by 6 bases, with 11 bases left in between. The CDR3 runs 12 residues. Germline V lookup: CDR1 SGHTA, CDR2 FQGNSA. The CDR3, as DNA: TGTGCCAGCAGTACAGGGACTCATGGCTACACCTTC. The encoded protein is CASSTGTHGYTF.

The chain employs TRBV29-1 and TRBJ2-1, with TRBD1 matching 10 bases. Per the germline V gene, CDR1 is SQVTM and CDR2 is ANQGSEA. V shed 5 bases, J shed 14 bases, and the junction held 15 bases outside the gene matches. The CDR3 contains 14 residues. The CDR3 DNA reads as TGCAGCGTTCCGCCCTACTCCGGGACAGGGGTTGAGTTCTTC. Translation: CSVPPYSGTGVEFF.

Comment on this clone: The junction differs from germline at one of its ends, possibly a read error. The chain combines TRBV7-9 with TRBJ1-1; weak D call: TRBD1 (6 bases). Germline lookup yields CDR1 SEHNR and CDR2 FQNEAQ (reference sequence). This CDR3 is built from 14 residues. DNA of the CDR3: TGTGCCAGCAGCCTCAGGGGACTGAATACTGAAGCTTTCTTT. Translation: CASSLRGLNTEAFF.

This sequence joins TRBV6-1 and TRBJ1-1; tentatively, D is TRBD1 (5 bases). CDR1 MNHNS and CDR2 SASEGT come from the germline V gene. CDR3 length: 13 residues. Trimming removed 7 bases at V and 1 base at J, with 10 bases between. CDR3 coding DNA: TGTGCCAGCACACGAGACAGGAACACTGAAGCTTTCTTT. Protein sequence: CASTRDRNTEAFF.

The rearrangement uses TRBV6-5 and TRBJ1-2; TRBD1 aligns across 7 bases. Germline CDR1 MNHEY, CDR2 SVGAGI. This CDR3 contains 13 residues. Trimming at V came to 6 bases and at J to 5 bases, leaving 6 bases not matched to a gene. CDR3 sequence: CASRPDREYGYTF. As DNA, the CDR3 is TGTGCCAGCAGACCAGACAGGGAGTATGGCTACACCTTC.

DNA of the CDR3: TGTGCCATCAGCCCAGGACAGGGGTCGAGTGCGGTAGGGCAGTTCTTC. Translation gives CAISPGQGSSAVGQFF. The chain is built from TRBV10-3 and TRBJ2-1; 9 nucleotides agree with TRBD1. CDR1 ENHRY and CDR2 SYGVKD come from the germline V gene. CDR3 length: 16 residues. J gave up 12 bases and V 6 bases, and 18 bases lay outside the gene matches.

The genes are TRBV10-3 and TRBJ1-6, with D possibly matching TRBD1 (5 bases). This CDR3 spans 15 amino acids. Germline assignment: CDR1 ENHRY and CDR2 SYGVKD. Trimming pared 2 bases from V and 1 base from J, leaving 6 bases between. CDR3 sequence: CAISEGGSYNSPLHF. The DNA of the CDR3 is TGTGCCATCAGTGAGGGGGGGTCCTATAATTCACCCCTCCACTTT.

The chain employs TRBV7-2 and TRBJ1-1, with D tentatively TRBD1 (5 bases). Germline V lookup: CDR1 SGHTA, CDR2 FQGNSA. V was trimmed by 6 bases and J by 4 bases, leaving 15 bases between them. The CDR3 runs to 14 residues. The CDR3 loop is CASREGLGGTEAFF. CDR3 DNA: TGTGCCAGCAGAGAGGGGTTGGGGGGCACTGAAGCTTTCTTT.

This clone was seen a single time. The chain combines TRBV5-4 with TRBJ2-7; TRBD2 matches 12 bases. CDR1 and CDR2 from the germline V gene are SGHNT and YYREEE (reference sequence). J was trimmed by 4 bases and V by 0 bases; bases with no gene match: 5. The CDR3 is 16 residues long. CDR3 nucleotide sequence: TGTGCCAGCAGCTTGGCCTGGGGGACTAGCGGGTACGAGCAGTACTTC. Protein sequence: CASSLAWGTSGYEQYF.